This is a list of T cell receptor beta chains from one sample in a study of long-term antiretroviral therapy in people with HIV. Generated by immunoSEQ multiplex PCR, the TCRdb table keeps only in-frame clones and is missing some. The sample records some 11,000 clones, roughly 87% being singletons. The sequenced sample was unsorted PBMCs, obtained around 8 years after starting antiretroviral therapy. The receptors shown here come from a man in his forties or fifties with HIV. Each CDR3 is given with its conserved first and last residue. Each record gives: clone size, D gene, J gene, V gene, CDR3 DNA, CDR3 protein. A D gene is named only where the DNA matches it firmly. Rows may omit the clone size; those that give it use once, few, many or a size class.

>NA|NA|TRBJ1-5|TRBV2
TGTGCCAGCAGTGTAATCGGAGACTATAGCAATCAGCCCCAGCATTTT
CASSVIGDYSNQPQHF
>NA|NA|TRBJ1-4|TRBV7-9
TGTGCCAGCAGCCTTAGTAGTGGAGTTGGGAGGATGAATGAAAAACTGTTTTTT
CASSLSSGVGRMNEKLFF
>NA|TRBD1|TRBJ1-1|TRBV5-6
TGTGCCAGCAGCTTGGGACAGGGGACGCGGGCTTTCTTT
CASSLGQGTRAFF
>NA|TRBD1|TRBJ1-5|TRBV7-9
TGTGCCAGCAGCCGGGGGGACAGAATGGATCAGCCCCAGCATTTT
CASSRGDRMDQPQHF
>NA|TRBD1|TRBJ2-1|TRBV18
TGTGCCAGCTCTGTAGGGACAGGGGCCAGTGAGCAGTTCTTC
CASSVGTGASEQFF
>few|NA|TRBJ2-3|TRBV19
TGTGCCAGTAAGGACAGCCCTAGCACAGATACGCAGTATTTT
CASKDSPSTDTQYF
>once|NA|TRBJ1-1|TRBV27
TGTGCCAGCAGTGCAACCGGGACCCTAACTAAAGCTTTCTTT
CASSATGTLTKAFF
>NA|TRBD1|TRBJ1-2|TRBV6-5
TGTGCCAGCAGTCAAGACAGGGACAGGGACTATGGCTACACCTTC
CASSQDRDRDYGYTF
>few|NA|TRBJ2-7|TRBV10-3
TGTGCCATCAGTGAACTACAAGACGAGCAGTACTTC
CAISELQDEQYF
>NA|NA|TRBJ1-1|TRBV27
TGTGCCAGCAGTTTATGGGCCAGCATGAACACTGAAGCTTTCTTT
CASSLWASMNTEAFF
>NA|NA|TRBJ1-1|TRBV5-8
TGTGCCAGCAGGATCACGGGGGCTTGGACTGAAGCTTTCTTT
CASRITGAWTEAFF
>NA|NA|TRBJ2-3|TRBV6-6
TGTGCCAGCAGTTACCTGCGGGGCCAGGGGTCAGATACGCAGTATTTT
CASSYLRGQGSDTQYF
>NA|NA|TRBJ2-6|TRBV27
TGTGCCAGCAGTTCCCCGACGGTTTCTGGGGCCAACGTCCTGACTTTC
CASSSPTVSGANVLTF
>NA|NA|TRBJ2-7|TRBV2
TGTGCCAGCAGTGAAGGTCCTTTTGACGAGCAGTACTTC
CASSEGPFDEQYF
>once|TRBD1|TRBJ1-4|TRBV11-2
TGTGCCAGCAGCCCCCCCCCGGGACAGGGGTTTAATGAAAAACTGTTTTTT
CASSPPPGQGFNEKLFF
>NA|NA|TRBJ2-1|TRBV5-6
TGTGCCAGCAGCTTGGCCGCAGCCTACAATGAGCAGTTCTTC
CASSLAAAYNEQFF
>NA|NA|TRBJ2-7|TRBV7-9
TGTGCCAGCAGCTTAGGAGCCCGGGAGCAGTACTTC
CASSLGAREQYF
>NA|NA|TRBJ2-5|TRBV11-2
TGTGCCAGCAGCTCTCCCAGGGGCGGTGAGACCCAGTACTTC
CASSSPRGGETQYF
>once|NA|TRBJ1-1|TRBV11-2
TGTGCCAGCAGCTCCTCACTGTCCATCACGGGGACGAACACTGAAGCTTTCTTT
CASSSSLSITGTNTEAFF
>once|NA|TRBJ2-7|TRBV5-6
TGTGCCAGCAGCTCGGGACTGGACTACGAGCAGTACTTC
CASSSGLDYEQYF
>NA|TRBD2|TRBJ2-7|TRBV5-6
TGTGCCAGCAGCTTACCTAGCGGGGGGTACGAGCAGTACTTC
CASSLPSGGYEQYF
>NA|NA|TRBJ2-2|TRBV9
TGTGCCAGCAGCGTATCTCTGGAGCCTTCGGAGAACACCGGGGAGCTGTTTTTT
CASSVSLEPSENTGELFF
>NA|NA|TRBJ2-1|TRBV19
TGTGCCAGTAGTACAGACTCCTACAATGAGCAGTTCTTC
CASSTDSYNEQFF
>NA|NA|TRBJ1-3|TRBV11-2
TGTGCCAGCAGCCCACGCTTCGCGAACACCATATATTTT
CASSPRFANTIYF
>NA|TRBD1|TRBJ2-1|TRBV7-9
TGTGCCAGCAGCCCTAGACAGGGCAATGAGCAGTTCTTC
CASSPRQGNEQFF
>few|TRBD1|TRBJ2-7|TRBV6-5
TGTGCCAGCACTCACTCCCCGGGACAGTACTACGAGCAGTACTTC
CASTHSPGQYYEQYF
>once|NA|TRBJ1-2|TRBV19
TGTGCCAGTAGTACTAAGGACCGATCCTATGGCTACACCTTC
CASSTKDRSYGYTF
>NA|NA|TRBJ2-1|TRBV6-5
TGTGCCAGCAGTACCACCACCTACAATGAGCAGTTCTTC
CASSTTTYNEQFF